This TCR beta chain was sequenced during a study of cytomegalovirus exposure and HLA in healthy donors. Study-wide results and limits: Usually a TCR sequence was rare, but some public TCRs were found in many donors.

Produced via immunoSEQ multiplex PCR; TCRdb's table is partial and in-frame only. Among tens of thousands of clones listed, 85% to 95% were seen once. Comments on this clone: Its specificity is not known.

V lost 3 bases and J 3 bases, leaving 3 bases between the germline ends. CDR3 length equals 11 residues. Germline lookup yields CDR1 ENHRY and CDR2 SYGVKD. The sequenced sample was PBMCs. The TCR was taken from a man younger than 30 in good health and CMV-seropositive. The rearrangement uses TRBV10-3 and TRBJ2-7; D is unresolved. This CDR3 is CAISDYYEQYF. DNA for the CDR3: TGTGCCATCAGTGACTACTACGAGCAGTACTTC.